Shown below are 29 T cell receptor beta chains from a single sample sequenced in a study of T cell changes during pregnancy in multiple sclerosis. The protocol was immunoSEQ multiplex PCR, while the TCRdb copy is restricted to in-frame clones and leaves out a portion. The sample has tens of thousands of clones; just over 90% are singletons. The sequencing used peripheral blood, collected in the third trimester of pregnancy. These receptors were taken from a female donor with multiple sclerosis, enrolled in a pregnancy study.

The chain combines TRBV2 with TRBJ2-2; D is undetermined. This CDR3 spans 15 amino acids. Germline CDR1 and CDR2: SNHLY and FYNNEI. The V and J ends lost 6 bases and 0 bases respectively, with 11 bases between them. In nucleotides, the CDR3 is TGTGCCAGCAGGAGGAGCGACGCGAACACCGGGGAGCTGTTTTTT. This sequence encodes CASRRSDANTGELFF.

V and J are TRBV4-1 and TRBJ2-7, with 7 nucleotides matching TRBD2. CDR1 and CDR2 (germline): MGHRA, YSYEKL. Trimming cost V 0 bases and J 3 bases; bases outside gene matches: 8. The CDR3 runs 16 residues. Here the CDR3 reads CASSQDQRGVNYEQYF. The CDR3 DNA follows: TGCGCCAGCAGCCAAGATCAACGGGGGGTAAACTACGAGCAGTACTTC.

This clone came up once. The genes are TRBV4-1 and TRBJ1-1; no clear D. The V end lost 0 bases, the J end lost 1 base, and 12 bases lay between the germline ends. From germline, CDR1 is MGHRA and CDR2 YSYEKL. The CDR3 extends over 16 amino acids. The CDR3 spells CASSQEVFRGNTEAFF. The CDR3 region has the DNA TGCGCCAGCAGCCAAGAGGTCTTCCGCGGGAACACTGAAGCTTTCTTT.

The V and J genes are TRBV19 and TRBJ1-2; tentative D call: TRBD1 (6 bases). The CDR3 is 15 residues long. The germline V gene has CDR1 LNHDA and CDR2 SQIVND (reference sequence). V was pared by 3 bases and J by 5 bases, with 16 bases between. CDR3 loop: CASSMTQQGHYGYTF. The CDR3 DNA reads TGTGCCAGTAGTATGACCCAACAGGGACATTATGGCTACACCTTC. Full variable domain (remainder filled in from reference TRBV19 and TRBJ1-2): DGGITQSPKYLFRKEGQNVTLSCEQNLNHDAMYWYRQDPGQGLRLIYYSQIVNDFQKGDIAEGYSVSREKKESFPLTVTSAQKNPTAFYLCASSMTQQGHYGYTFGSGTRLTVV.

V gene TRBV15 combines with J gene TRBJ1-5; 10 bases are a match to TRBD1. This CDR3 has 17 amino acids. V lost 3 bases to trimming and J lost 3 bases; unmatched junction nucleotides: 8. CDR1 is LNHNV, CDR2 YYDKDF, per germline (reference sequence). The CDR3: CATSRAGTGDSNQPQHF. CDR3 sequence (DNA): TGTGCCACCAGCAGGGCCGGGACAGGGGATTCCAATCAGCCCCAGCATTTT.

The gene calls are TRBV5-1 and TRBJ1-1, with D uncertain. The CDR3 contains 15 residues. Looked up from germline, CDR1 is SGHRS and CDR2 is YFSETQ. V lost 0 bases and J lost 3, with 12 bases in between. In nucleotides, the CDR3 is TGCGCCAGCAGCTTGGGTTCACCGAGTGACACTGAAGCTTTCTTT. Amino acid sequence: CASSLGSPSDTEAFF.

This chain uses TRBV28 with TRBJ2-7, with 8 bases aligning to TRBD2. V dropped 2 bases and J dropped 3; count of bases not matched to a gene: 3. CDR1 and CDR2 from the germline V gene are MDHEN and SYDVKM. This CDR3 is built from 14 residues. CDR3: CASSLTGGVYEQYF. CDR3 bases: TGTGCCAGCAGTTTAACGGGGGGGGTCTACGAGCAGTACTTC.

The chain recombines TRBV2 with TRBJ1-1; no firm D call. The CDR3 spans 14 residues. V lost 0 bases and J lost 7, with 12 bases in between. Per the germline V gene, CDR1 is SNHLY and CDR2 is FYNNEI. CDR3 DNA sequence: TGTGCCAGCAGTGAAGCGGGAGGCACCGGTGAAGCTTTCTTT. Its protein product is CASSEAGGTGEAFF.

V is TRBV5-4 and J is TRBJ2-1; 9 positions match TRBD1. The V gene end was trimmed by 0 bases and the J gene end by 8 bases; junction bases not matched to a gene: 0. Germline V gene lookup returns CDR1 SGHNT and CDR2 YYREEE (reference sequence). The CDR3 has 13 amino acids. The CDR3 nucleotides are TGTGCCAGCAGCTTGGGACAGGGGGATGAGCAGTTCTTC. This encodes CASSLGQGDEQFF.

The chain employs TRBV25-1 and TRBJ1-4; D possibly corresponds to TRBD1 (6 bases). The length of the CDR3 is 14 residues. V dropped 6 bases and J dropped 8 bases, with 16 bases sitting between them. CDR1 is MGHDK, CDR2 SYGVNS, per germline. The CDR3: CASRETGRGEKLFF. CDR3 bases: TGTGCCAGCAGGGAGACAGGTCGGGGAGAAAAACTGTTTTTT.

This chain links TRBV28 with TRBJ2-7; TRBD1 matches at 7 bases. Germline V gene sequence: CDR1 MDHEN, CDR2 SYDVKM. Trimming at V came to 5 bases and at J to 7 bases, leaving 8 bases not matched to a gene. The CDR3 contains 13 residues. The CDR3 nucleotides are TGTGCCAGCAGTCCAGGGGGTTCGGGGGAGCAGTACTTC. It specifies CASSPGGSGEQYF.

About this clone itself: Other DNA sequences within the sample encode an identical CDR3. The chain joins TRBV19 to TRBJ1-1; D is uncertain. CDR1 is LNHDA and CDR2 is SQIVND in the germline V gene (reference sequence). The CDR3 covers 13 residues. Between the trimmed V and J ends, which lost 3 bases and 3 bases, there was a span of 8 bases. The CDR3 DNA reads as TGTGCCAGTAGTATTGGACTTGACACTGAAGCTTTCTTT. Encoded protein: CASSIGLDTEAFF.

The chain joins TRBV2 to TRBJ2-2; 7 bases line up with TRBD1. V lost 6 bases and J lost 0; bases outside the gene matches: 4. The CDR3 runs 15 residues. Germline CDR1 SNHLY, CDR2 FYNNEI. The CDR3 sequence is CASSGTATNTGELFF. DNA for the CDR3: TGTGCCAGCAGCGGGACAGCCACGAACACCGGGGAGCTGTTTTTT.

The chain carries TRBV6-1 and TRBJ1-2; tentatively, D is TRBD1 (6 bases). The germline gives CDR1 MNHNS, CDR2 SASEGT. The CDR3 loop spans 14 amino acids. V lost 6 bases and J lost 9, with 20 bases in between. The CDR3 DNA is TGTGCCAGCAGCGAATCCCGGGGAGGGGGTAGCTACACCTTC. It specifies CASSESRGGGSYTF.

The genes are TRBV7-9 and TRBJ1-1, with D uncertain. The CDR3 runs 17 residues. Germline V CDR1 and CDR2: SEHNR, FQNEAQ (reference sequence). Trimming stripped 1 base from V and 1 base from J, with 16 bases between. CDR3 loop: CASSLGTVRLGNTEAFF. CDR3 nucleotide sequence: TGTGCCAGCAGCTTAGGTACGGTGAGGCTGGGGAACACTGAAGCTTTCTTT.

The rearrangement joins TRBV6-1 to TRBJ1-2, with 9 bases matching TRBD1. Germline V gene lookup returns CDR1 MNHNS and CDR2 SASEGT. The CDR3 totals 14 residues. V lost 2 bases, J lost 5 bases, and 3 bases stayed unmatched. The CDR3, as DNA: TGTGCCAGCAGTGAATTCGGGACAGGGTATGGCTACACCTTC. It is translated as CASSEFGTGYGYTF.

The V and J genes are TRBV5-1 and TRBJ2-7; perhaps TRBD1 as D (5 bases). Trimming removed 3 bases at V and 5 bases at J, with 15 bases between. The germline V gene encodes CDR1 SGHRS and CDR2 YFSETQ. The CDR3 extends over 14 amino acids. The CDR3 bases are TGCGCCAGCAGCTCGAGCCCTCAGGGCAACGAGCAGTACTTC. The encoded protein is CASSSSPQGNEQYF.

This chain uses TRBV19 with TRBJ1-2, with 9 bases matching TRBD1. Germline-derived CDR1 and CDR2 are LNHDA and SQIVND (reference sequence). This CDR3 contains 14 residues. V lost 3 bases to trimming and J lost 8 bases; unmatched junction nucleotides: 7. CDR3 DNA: TGTGCCAGTAGTATTCAGGGACAGGGAAACGGCTACACCTTC. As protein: CASSIQGQGNGYTF.

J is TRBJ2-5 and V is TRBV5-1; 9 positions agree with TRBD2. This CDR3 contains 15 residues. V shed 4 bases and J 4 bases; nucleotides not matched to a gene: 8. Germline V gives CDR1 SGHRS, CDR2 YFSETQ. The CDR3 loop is CASSTGTSLGETQYF. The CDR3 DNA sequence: TGCGCCAGCAGCACCGGGACTAGCCTCGGAGAGACCCAGTACTTC.

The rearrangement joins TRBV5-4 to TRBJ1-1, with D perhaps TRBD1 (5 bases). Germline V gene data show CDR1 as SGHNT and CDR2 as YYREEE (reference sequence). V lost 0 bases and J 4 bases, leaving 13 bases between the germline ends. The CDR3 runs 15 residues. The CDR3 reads CASSLDSTAGTEAFF. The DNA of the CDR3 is TGTGCCAGCAGCTTGGATTCGACAGCGGGCACTGAAGCTTTCTTT.

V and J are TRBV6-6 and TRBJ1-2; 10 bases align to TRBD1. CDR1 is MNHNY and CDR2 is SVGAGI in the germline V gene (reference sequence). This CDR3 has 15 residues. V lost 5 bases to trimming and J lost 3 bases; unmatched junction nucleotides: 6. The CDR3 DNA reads TGTGCCAGCAGTCCCCAAGGACAGGGGGACTATGGCTACACCTTC. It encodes CASSPQGQGDYGYTF.

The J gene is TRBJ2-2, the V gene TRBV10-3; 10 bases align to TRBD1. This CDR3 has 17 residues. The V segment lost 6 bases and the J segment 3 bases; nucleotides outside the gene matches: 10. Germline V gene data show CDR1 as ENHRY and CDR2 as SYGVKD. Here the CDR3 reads CAIRSRGGTGDTGELFF. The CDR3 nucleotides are TGTGCCATCAGATCTAGGGGCGGGACAGGGGACACCGGGGAGCTGTTTTTT.

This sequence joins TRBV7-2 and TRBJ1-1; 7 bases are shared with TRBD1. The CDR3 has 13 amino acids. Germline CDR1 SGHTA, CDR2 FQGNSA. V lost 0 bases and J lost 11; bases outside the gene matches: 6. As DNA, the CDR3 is TGTGCCAGCAGCTTAGCGCGGCAGGGGGAGGCTTTCTTT. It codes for CASSLARQGEAFF.

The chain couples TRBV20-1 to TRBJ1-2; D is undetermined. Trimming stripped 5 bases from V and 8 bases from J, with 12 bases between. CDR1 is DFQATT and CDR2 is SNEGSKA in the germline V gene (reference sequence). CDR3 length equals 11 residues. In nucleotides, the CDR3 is TGCAGTGCTTGGAGGGAGGAAGGCTACACCTTC. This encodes CSAWREEGYTF.

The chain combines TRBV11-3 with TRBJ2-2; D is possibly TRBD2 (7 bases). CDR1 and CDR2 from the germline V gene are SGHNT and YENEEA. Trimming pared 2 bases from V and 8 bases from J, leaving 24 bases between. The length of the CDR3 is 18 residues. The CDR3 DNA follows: TGTGCCAGCAGCTTACAACAGGGAGGGTCGGTTGGTACGGGGGAGCTGTTTTTT. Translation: CASSLQQGGSVGTGELFF.

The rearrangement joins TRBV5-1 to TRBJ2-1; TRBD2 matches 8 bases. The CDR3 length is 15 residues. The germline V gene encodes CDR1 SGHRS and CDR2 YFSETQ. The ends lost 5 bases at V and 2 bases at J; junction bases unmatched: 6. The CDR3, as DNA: TGCGCCAGCAGACGGGAGGGGGGGACCTACAATGAGCAGTTCTTC. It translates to CASRREGGTYNEQFF.

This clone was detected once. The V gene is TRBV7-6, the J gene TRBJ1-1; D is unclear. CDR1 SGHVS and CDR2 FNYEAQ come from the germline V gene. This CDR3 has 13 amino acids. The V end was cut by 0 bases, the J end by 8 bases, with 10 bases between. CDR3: CASSLAPQVEAFF. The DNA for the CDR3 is TGTGCCAGCAGCTTAGCCCCGCAGGTCGAAGCTTTCTTT.

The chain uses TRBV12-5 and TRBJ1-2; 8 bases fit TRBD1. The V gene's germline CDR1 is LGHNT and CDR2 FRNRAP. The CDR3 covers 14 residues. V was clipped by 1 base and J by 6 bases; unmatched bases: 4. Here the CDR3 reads CASGLAGQVDGYTF. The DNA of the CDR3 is TGTGCTAGTGGTTTGGCGGGACAGGTTGATGGCTACACCTTC.

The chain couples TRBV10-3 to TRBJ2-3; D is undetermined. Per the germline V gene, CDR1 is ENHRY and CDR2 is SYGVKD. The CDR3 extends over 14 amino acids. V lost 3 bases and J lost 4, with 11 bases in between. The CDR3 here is CAISDRQVADTQYF. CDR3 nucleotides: TGTGCCATCAGTGATCGGCAGGTGGCAGATACGCAGTATTTT.